Listed here is a single T cell receptor (beta chain). Per germline, CDR1 MDHEN and CDR2 SYDVKM. The CDR3 length is 17 residues. V was shortened by 4 bases and J by 0 bases, with 19 bases between the two germline ends. The PCR ran on 60 Vbeta and 13 Jbeta primers. Libraries were prepared by immunoSEQ multiplex PCR; TCRdb keeps only in-frame clonotypes and omits some of them. The sample lists 55,000 to 75,000 clones, approximately 77% occurring once. The data were obtained in a study of cytomegalovirus exposure and HLA in healthy donors. The wider study: Among the approximately 410 genotyped donors, 65% to 85% were placed in the Caucasian-associated ancestry cluster.

The sequenced sample was PBMCs. The chain couples TRBV28 to TRBJ2-7; possible D gene TRBD1, 6 bases. This TCR was sampled from a woman in her 30s in good health and CMV-seropositive. The CDR3 loop is CASSYSMGHTISYEQYF. The CDR3 bases are TGTGCCAGCAGTTATTCGATGGGACATACAATCTCCTACGAGCAGTACTTC.